The 24 T cell receptor beta chains below all came from one sample that was sequenced in a study of blood T cell repertoires in COVID-19. This table comes from immunoSEQ multiplex PCR, and its TCRdb copy is limited to in-frame clones, with some not included. The sample yields about 210,000 clones, 92% seen once. The sequenced sample was peripheral blood. These receptors all come from a young man with acute or convalescent COVID-19.

J is TRBJ2-7 and V is TRBV28; 14 nucleotides align to TRBD2. CDR1 and CDR2 (germline): MDHEN, SYDVKM. The CDR3 contains 19 residues. The J segment lost 3 bases and the V segment lost 4 bases, leaving 14 bases of the junction unmatched. CDR3 loop: CASSSLPGTSGRSHYEQYF. The CDR3 DNA reads as TGTGCCAGCAGTTCTCTACCCGGGACTAGCGGGAGATCCCACTACGAGCAGTACTTC.

The chain couples TRBV29-1 to TRBJ2-2, with 10 positions matching TRBD1. Germline CDR1 SQVTM, CDR2 ANQGSEA. The CDR3 runs 14 residues. The CDR3 coding sequence is TGCAGGACCCCGGGACAGGGGACCACCGGGGAGCTGTTTTTT. Translation: CRTPGQGTTGELFF.

The CDR3 DNA is TGTGCCAGCAGTTACTTAGCAGTAGGTACTGAAGCTTTCTTT. It translates to CASSYLAVGTEAFF. The V and J genes are TRBV6-5 and TRBJ1-1, with no clear D. The V gene lost 1 base and the J gene lost 5 bases, with 11 bases spanning the gap. Germline V gene lookup returns CDR1 MNHEY and CDR2 SVGAGI. The CDR3 totals 14 residues.

The chain recombines TRBV30 with TRBJ1-2; a possible D gene is TRBD1 (5 bases). The CDR3 has 13 amino acids. Germline V gene lookup returns CDR1 GTSNPN and CDR2 SVGIG (reference sequence). Between the trimmed V and J ends, which lost 2 bases and 4 bases, there was a span of 11 bases. DNA for the CDR3: TGTGCCTGGAGTTGGTCAGGGTCCTATGGCTACACCTTC. Protein: CAWSWSGSYGYTF.

This clone came up once. The V gene is TRBV28, the J gene TRBJ1-5, with TRBD1 identical over 8 bases. The CDR3 has 15 residues. Trimming cost V 6 bases and J 4 bases; bases outside gene matches: 8. Germline CDR1 is MDHEN and CDR2 is SYDVKM. The chain's CDR3 is CASSQSRDRNQPQHF. CDR3 DNA: TGTGCCAGCAGCCAAAGTCGGGACAGGAATCAGCCCCAGCATTTT.

The CDR3 loop reads CASSIDRGYQPQHF. The CDR3, as DNA: TGTGCCAGTAGTATAGACCGCGGTTATCAGCCCCAGCATTTT. V and J are TRBV19 and TRBJ1-5; unclear D gene. Deletions cut 0 bases from V and 5 bases from J, with 8 bases between. The germline V gene has CDR1 LNHDA and CDR2 SQIVND (reference sequence). The CDR3 has 14 amino acids.

The rearrangement uses TRBV30 and TRBJ2-5; 8 bases are shared with TRBD1. V dropped 4 bases and J dropped 10; count of bases not matched to a gene: 20. This CDR3 comprises 16 residues. CDR1 and CDR2 from the germline V gene are GTSNPN and SVGIG (reference sequence). The CDR3 DNA reads TGTGCCTGGATGGAGCCGCGGACAGGGATTAAAGGGAGCCAGTACTTC. The encoded protein is CAWMEPRTGIKGSQYF. Full variable domain (missing parts from reference TRBV30 and TRBJ2-5): SQTIHQWPATLVQPVGSPLSLECTVEGTSNPNLYWYRQAAGRGLQLLFYSVGIGQISSEVPQNLSASRPQDRQFILSSKKLLLSDSGFYLCAWMEPRTGIKGSQYFGPGTRLLVL.

V is TRBV12-5 and J is TRBJ2-1; D not resolved. CDR3 length: 13 amino acids. CDR1 is LGHNT, CDR2 FRNRAP, per germline. V was trimmed by 1 base and J by 6 bases, leaving 7 bases between them. The CDR3 here is CASGLGLGNEQFF. The DNA for the CDR3 is TGTGCTAGTGGTTTGGGACTCGGCAATGAGCAGTTCTTC.

The chain has TRBV18 and TRBJ2-7; tentative D call: TRBD1 (6 bases). The CDR3 runs to 15 residues. Trimming shortened V by 0 bases and J by 0 bases, and 9 bases separated the two germline ends. CDR1 KGHSH and CDR2 LQKENI come from the germline V gene. In DNA, the CDR3 is TGTGCCAGCTCACCACCGGGGGCAAACTCCTACGAGCAGTACTTC. Translation gives CASSPPGANSYEQYF. Full variable domain (remainder filled in from reference TRBV18 and TRBJ2-7): NAGVMQNPRHLVRRRGQEARLRCSPMKGHSHVYWYRQLPEEGLKFMVYLQKENIIDESGMPKERFSAEFPKEGPSILRIQQVVRGDSAAYFCASSPPGANSYEQYFGPGTRLTVT.

The V gene is TRBV24-1, the J gene TRBJ2-7; unclear D gene. CDR1 and CDR2 from the germline V gene are KGHDR and SFDVKD. The length of the CDR3 is 11 residues. V was pared by 2 bases and J by 6 bases, with 4 bases between. This CDR3 is CATSDSGEQYF. The DNA of the CDR3 is TGTGCCACCAGTGATTCGGGCGAGCAGTACTTC.

A note on this clone: The junction shows a germline mismatch at one end, possibly a read error. The CDR3 sequence is CARRPGPGEPLGGYTF. The CDR3 DNA is TGTGCCCGCAGACCGGGACCGGGGGAGCCTTTGGGGGGCTACACCTTC. The rearrangement uses TRBV5-4 and TRBJ1-2; D might be TRBD1 (5 bases). In germline, CDR1 is SGHNT, CDR2 YYREEE (reference sequence). The CDR3 loop spans 16 amino acids.

The CDR3 coding sequence is TGTGCCAGCAGTTTATCCCATAGGGGGACTGAAGCTTTCTTT. Its translation: CASSLSHRGTEAFF. The gene calls are TRBV28 and TRBJ1-1; TRBD1 is a possible D gene (6 bases). The V gene's germline CDR1 is MDHEN and CDR2 SYDVKM. The CDR3 spans 14 residues. V was shortened by 1 base and J by 5 bases, with 11 bases between the two germline ends.

This clone was counted only a few times. The gene calls are TRBV15 and TRBJ1-3; D is unclear. CDR1 and CDR2 (germline): LNHNV, YYDKDF (reference sequence). The CDR3 is made up of 15 amino acids. V was pared by 5 bases and J by 1 base, with 12 bases between. CDR3: CATSAIPGSGNTIYF. The CDR3 DNA follows: TGTGCCACCAGCGCCATTCCCGGTTCTGGAAACACCATATATTTT.

The chain has TRBV9 and TRBJ2-4; the D is unclear. Germline-derived CDR1 and CDR2 are SGDLS and YYNGEE. The CDR3 is made up of 14 amino acids. The V and J ends lost 0 bases and 0 bases respectively, with 4 bases between them. CDR3 DNA sequence: TGTGCCAGCAGCGTAGCTGTAGCCAAAAACATTCAGTACTTC. It is translated as CASSVAVAKNIQYF.

J is TRBJ2-2 and V is TRBV9; no definite D call. The CDR3 is 12 amino acids. V was clipped by 4 bases and J by 2 bases, with 3 bases between them. Germline V gene sequence: CDR1 SGDLS, CDR2 YYNGEE. Written as DNA, the CDR3 is TGTGCCAGCAGCCCTAACACCGGGGAGCTGTTTTTT. Translation gives CASSPNTGELFF.

The chain combines TRBV5-1 with TRBJ2-7; D may be TRBD2 (5 bases). CDR3 length equals 14 residues. Germline V CDR1 and CDR2: SGHRS, YFSETQ. Trimming took 3 bases from V and 5 from J, leaving 15 bases between them. CDR3 DNA: TGCGCCAGCAGCTCGTGGACCGGAGGAGACGAGCAGTACTTC. Protein sequence: CASSSWTGGDEQYF.

This clone has only one observation. The chain uses TRBV19 and TRBJ1-4, with 9 bases identical to TRBD1. The V segment lost 4 bases and the J segment 6 bases; nucleotides outside the gene matches: 6. The CDR3 spans 15 residues. The germline CDR1 and CDR2 sequences are LNHDA and SQIVND (reference sequence). CDR3 loop: CASSTPGQGDEKLFF. In DNA form, the CDR3 reads TGTGCCAGTAGTACGCCGGGACAGGGCGATGAAAAACTGTTTTTT.

The V and J genes are TRBV28 and TRBJ2-2, with D possibly being TRBD1 (5 bases). Per germline, CDR1 MDHEN and CDR2 SYDVKM. With 8 bases removed from V and 2 bases from J, the gap between germline ends came to 9 bases. This CDR3 spans 13 amino acids. The CDR3 DNA sequence: TGTGCCAGCGGCAGGGAAAACACCGGGGAGCTGTTTTTT. Translating gives CASGRENTGELFF.

The gene calls are TRBV30 and TRBJ1-1; TRBD1 matches at 7 bases. Losses at the gene ends were 3 bases for V and 6 bases for J; bases not matched to a gene: 4. Germline V CDR1 and CDR2: GTSNPN, SVGIG (reference sequence). CDR3 length: 12 residues. The CDR3 nucleotides read TGTGCCTGGAGGCTGACAGGGCCTGAAGCTTTCTTT. This translates into CAWRLTGPEAFF.

The chain uses TRBV9 and TRBJ2-5; TRBD2 matches at 7 bases. The germline V gene has CDR1 SGDLS and CDR2 YYNGEE. Trimming removed 4 bases from V and 1 base from J; junction bases left unmatched: 7. The CDR3 is 15 amino acids. CDR3 DNA sequence: TGTGCCAGCAGCTTCCAGACTAGCCCCCAAGAGACCCAGTACTTC. The encoded protein is CASSFQTSPQETQYF.

This clone was detected only once. The chain combines TRBV19 with TRBJ1-1; 8 bases are shared with TRBD1. This CDR3 is built from 14 residues. In germline, CDR1 is LNHDA, CDR2 SQIVND (reference sequence). V lost 7 bases to trimming and J lost 0 bases; unmatched junction nucleotides: 4. CDR3 sequence (DNA): TGTGCCAGTAATTTGGACAGGGTGAACACTGAAGCTTTCTTT. This translates into CASNLDRVNTEAFF.

This chain connects TRBV4-1 to TRBJ2-1; the match to TRBD2 covers 10 bases. Germline CDR1 reads MGHRA; CDR2 reads YSYEKL. This CDR3 comprises 19 residues. The V segment lost 0 bases and the J segment 1 base; nucleotides outside the gene matches: 9. CDR3 nucleotide sequence: TGCGCCAGCAGCCAAGAACCTAGCGGGAGAGGGAAGTCCTACAATGAGCAGTTCTTC. This encodes CASSQEPSGRGKSYNEQFF.

This clone was observed a few times. The CDR3 protein is CASSHGRGFQGDTQYF. CDR3 DNA sequence: TGTGCCAGCAGCCACGGGCGGGGCTTTCAGGGAGATACGCAGTATTTT. The J gene is TRBJ2-3, the V gene TRBV3-1 (or the pseudogene TRBV3-2); possible D gene TRBD2, 6 bases. CDR1 and CDR2 (germline): LGHDT, YNNKEL (reference sequence). The CDR3 has 16 amino acids. V lost 3 bases to trimming and J lost 5 bases, with 18 bases between them.

The CDR3 DNA reads TGTGCCAGCAGGAGAGGGGCGGGAGTGAACACCGGGGAGCTGTTTTTT. Encoded protein: CASRRGAGVNTGELFF. The genes are TRBV27 and TRBJ2-2; 7 nucleotides align to TRBD2. V lost 6 bases, J lost 1 base, and 8 bases stayed unmatched. CDR1 is MNHEY, CDR2 SMNVEV, per germline (reference sequence). CDR3 length equals 16 residues.